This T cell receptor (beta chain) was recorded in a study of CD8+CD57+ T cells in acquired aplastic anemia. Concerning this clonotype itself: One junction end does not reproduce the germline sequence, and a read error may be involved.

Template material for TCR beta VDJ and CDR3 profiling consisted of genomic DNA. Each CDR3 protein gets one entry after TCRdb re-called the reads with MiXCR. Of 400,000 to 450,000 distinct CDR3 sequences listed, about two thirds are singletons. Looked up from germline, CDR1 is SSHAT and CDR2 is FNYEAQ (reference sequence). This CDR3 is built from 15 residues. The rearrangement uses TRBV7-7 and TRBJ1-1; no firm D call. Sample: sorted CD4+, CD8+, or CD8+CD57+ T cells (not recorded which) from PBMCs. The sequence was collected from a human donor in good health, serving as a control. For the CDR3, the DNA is TGTGCTAGCAGCTTACTAACGGGAGACTACGAGCAGTCTTTCTTT. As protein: CASSLLTGDYEQSFF.